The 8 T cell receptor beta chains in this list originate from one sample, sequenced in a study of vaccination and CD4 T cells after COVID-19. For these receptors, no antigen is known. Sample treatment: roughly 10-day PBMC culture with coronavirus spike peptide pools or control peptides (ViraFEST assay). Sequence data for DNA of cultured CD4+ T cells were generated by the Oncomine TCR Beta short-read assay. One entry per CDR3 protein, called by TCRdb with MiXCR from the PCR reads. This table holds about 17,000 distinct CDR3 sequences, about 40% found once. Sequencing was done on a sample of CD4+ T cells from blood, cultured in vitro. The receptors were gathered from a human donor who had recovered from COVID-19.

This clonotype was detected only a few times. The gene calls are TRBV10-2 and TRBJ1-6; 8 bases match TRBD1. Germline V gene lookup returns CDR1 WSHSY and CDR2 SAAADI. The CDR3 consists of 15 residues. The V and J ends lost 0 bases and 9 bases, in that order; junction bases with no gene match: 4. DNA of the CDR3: TGCGCCAGCAGTGAGTCGGACAGGGCTGGTTCACCCCTCCACTTT. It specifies CASSESDRAGSPLHF.

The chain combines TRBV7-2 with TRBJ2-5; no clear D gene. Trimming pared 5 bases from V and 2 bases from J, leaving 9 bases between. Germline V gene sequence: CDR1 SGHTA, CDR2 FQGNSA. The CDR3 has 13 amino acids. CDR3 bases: TGTGCCAGCAGCCCCAACAGACAAGAGACCCAGTACTTC. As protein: CASSPNRQETQYF. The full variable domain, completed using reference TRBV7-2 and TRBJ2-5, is GAGVSQSPSNKVTEKGKDVELRCDPISGHTALYWYRQSLGQGLEFLIYFQGNSAPDKSGLPSDRFSAERTGGSVSTLTIQRTQQEDSAVYLCASSPNRQETQYFGPGTRLLVL.

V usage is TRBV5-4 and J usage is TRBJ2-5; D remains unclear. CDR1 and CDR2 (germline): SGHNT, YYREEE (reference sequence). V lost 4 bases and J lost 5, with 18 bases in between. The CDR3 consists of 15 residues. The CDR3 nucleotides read TGTGCCAGCAGCGACTCGACGGTGGGTAGGGAGACCCAGTACTTC. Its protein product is CASSDSTVGRETQYF.

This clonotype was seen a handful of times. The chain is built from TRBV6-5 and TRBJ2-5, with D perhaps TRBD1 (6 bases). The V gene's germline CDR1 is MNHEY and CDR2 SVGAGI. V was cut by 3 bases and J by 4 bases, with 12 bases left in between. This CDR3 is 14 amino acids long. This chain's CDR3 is CASSYQGPGETQYF. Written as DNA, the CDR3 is TGTGCCAGCAGTTATCAGGGGCCGGGAGAGACCCAGTACTTC.

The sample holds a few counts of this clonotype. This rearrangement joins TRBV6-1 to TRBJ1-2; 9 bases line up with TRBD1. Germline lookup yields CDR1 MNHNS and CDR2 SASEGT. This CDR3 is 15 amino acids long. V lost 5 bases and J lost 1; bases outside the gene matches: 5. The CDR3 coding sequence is TGTGCCAGCAGTCTGACAGGGGGAGTTAACTATGGCTACACCTTC. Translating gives CASSLTGGVNYGYTF.

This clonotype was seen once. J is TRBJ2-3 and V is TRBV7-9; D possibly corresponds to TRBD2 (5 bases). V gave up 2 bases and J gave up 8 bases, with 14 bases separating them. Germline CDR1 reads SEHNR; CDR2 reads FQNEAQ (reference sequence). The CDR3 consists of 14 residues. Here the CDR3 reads CASSLIATRGTQYF. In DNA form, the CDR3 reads TGTGCCAGCAGCTTAATAGCGACCCGGGGTACGCAGTATTTT.

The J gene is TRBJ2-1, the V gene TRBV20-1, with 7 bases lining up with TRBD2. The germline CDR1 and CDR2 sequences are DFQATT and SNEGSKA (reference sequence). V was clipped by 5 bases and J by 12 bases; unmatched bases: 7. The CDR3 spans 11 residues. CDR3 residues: CSAPGRRGQFF. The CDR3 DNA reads TGCAGTGCTCCCGGGAGGAGGGGGCAGTTCTTC.

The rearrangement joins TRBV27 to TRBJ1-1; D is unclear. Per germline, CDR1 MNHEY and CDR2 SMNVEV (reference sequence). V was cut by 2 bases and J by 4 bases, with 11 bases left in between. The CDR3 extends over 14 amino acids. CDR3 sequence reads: CASSLGPGVTEAFF. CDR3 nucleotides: TGTGCCAGCAGTTTAGGTCCGGGAGTCACTGAAGCTTTCTTT.